This entry lists 18 T cell receptor beta chains sequenced from one sample in a study of a mutant IDH1 vaccine in newly diagnosed glioma. Method: immunoSEQ multiplex PCR; TCRdb's copy keeps in-frame clones and lacks some. This sample has some 38,000 clones; 60% to 75% occur once, and the top ten carry roughly 10%. Time point denoted: week 47, end of study. Vaccine doses each comprised 300 ug of mutant IDH1 20-mer peptide, with topical imiquimod. No cognate antigen is known for these TCRs. The input for sequencing was PBMCs, taken from a glioma patient whose treatment included an IDH1 peptide vaccine. Source of these receptors: a man aged 40-55 years with glioma.

The chain recombines TRBV6-1 with TRBJ1-5; 8 bases align to TRBD1. Germline lookup yields CDR1 MNHNS and CDR2 SASEGT. Trimming took 4 bases from V and 3 from J; bases not matched to a gene: 11. This CDR3 has 17 amino acids. For the CDR3, the DNA is TGTGCCAGCAGTGGACTACAGGGGGGAGGGAACAATCAGCCCCAGCATTTT. Its protein product is CASSGLQGGGNNQPQHF.

This chain links TRBV6-1 with TRBJ2-3; tentatively, D is TRBD1 (5 bases). CDR1 MNHNS and CDR2 SASEGT come from the germline V gene. Trimming shortened V by 6 bases and J by 4 bases, and 11 bases separated the two germline ends. The CDR3 spans 13 residues. CDR3 amino acids: CASSRTRADTQYF. CDR3 DNA sequence: TGTGCCAGCAGCCGGACACGGGCAGATACGCAGTATTTT.

The chain couples TRBV7-8 to TRBJ2-1, with a possible D match to TRBD1 (5 bases). In germline, CDR1 is SGHVS, CDR2 FQNEAQ. Trimming stripped 0 bases from V and 5 bases from J, with 8 bases between. The CDR3 has 14 residues. The CDR3 protein is CASSLARTNNEQFF. The CDR3 DNA is TGTGCCAGCAGCTTAGCGCGGACAAACAATGAGCAGTTCTTC.

The V call is TRBV18, the J call TRBJ1-1; 7 positions match TRBD1. The ends lost 2 bases at V and 11 bases at J; junction bases unmatched: 23. The CDR3 is made up of 18 amino acids. The germline CDR1 and CDR2 sequences are KGHSH and LQKENI. This CDR3 is CASSPLEWDRVLSLIAFF. The CDR3 DNA reads TGTGCCAGCTCACCATTAGAGTGGGACAGAGTCCTTAGCCTGATCGCTTTCTTT.

V and J are TRBV6-6 and TRBJ1-1; D might be TRBD1 (5 bases). The germline V and J ends were trimmed by 0 bases and 8 bases, with 10 bases remaining between them. This CDR3 is built from 13 residues. Germline CDR1 is MNHNY and CDR2 is SVGAGI (reference sequence). The DNA of the CDR3 is TGTGCCAGCAGTTACTCCGTCGGGGGGGAAGCTTTCTTT. This sequence encodes CASSYSVGGEAFF.

V is TRBV5-8 and J is TRBJ1-6; D remains unclear. Germline V gene lookup returns CDR1 SGHTS and CDR2 YDEGEE. The CDR3 extends over 17 amino acids. V lost 0 bases, J lost 2 bases, and 12 bases lay in between. The CDR3 reads CASSLAPLRPYNSPLHF. The CDR3 DNA reads TGTGCCAGCAGCTTGGCTCCCCTACGGCCCTATAATTCACCCCTCCACTTT. The entire variable domain, with the rest obtained from reference TRBV5-8 and TRBJ1-6, is as follows: EAGVTQSPTHLIKTRGQQATLRCSPISGHTSVYWYQQALGLGLQFLLWYDEGEERNRGNFPPRFSGRQFPNYSSELNVNALELEDSALYLCASSLAPLRPYNSPLHFGNGTRLTVT.

The rearrangement uses TRBV4-3 and TRBJ2-2, with D hard to call. Germline CDR1 reads LGHNA; CDR2 reads YSLEER. Trimming removed 4 bases at V and 1 base at J, with 10 bases between. CDR3 length equals 15 residues. The CDR3 DNA follows: TGCGCCAGCAGCCGAGCCCTTCTGAACACCGGGGAGCTGTTTTTT. Its translation: CASSRALLNTGELFF.

The chain is built from TRBV11-2 and TRBJ2-3; D ambiguous. CDR1 and CDR2 (germline): SGHAT, FQNNGV. There are 12 residues in the CDR3. V lost 1 base and J 5 bases, leaving 4 bases between the germline ends. The CDR3 loop is CASSLGEDTQYF. CDR3 coding DNA: TGTGCCAGCAGCTTAGGTGAAGATACGCAGTATTTT.

This clone was counted a few times. The CDR3 bases are TGTGCCATCAGTGAGTCGACGACGGTGGGGAACACTGAAGCTTTCTTT. This gives the protein CAISESTTVGNTEAFF. V gene TRBV10-3 combines with J gene TRBJ1-1; D gene unclear. Germline CDR1 and CDR2: ENHRY and SYGVKD. This CDR3 comprises 16 residues. V gave up 0 bases and J gave up 1 base, with 12 bases separating them.

The chain recombines TRBV6-1 with TRBJ2-7; TRBD2 aligns across 7 bases. The junction had 7 bases not matched to a gene; V was cut back by 2 bases and J by 3 bases. This CDR3 contains 15 residues. Germline CDR1 MNHNS, CDR2 SASEGT. CDR3 bases: TGTGCCAGCAGTGAAAGTTCAGCGGGATACTACGAGCAGTACGTC. Translation: CASSESSAGYYEQYV.

This clone has only one observation. The V and J genes are TRBV18 and TRBJ1-5; no clear D gene. V was clipped by 0 bases and J by 4 bases, with 7 bases between them. This CDR3 comprises 14 residues. Germline lookup yields CDR1 KGHSH and CDR2 LQKENI. The CDR3 coding sequence is TGTGCCAGCTCACCACCGTTACAGAATCAGCCCCAGCATTTT. Amino acid sequence: CASSPPLQNQPQHF.

The chain is built from TRBV11-2 and TRBJ2-7, with D perhaps TRBD1 (6 bases). CDR3 length: 14 amino acids. The germline V gene encodes CDR1 SGHAT and CDR2 FQNNGV. V lost 5 bases, J lost 3 bases, and 14 bases lay in between. This chain's CDR3 is CASSQTGLVYEQYF. In nucleotides, the CDR3 is TGTGCCAGCAGCCAAACAGGGCTAGTCTACGAGCAGTACTTC.

Notes on this clone: Different DNA sequences within this sample yield the same CDR3. V gene TRBV7-2 combines with J gene TRBJ2-2; D gene ambiguous. The ends were cut back, 0 bases at V and 6 bases at J, with 2 bases in the middle. CDR1 and CDR2 (germline): SGHTA, FQGNSA. CDR3 length equals 12 residues. The DNA for the CDR3 is TGTGCCAGCAGCTTAGCTTCCGGGGAGCTGTTTTTT. Its translation: CASSLASGELFF.

The chain recombines TRBV7-6 with TRBJ2-2, with D perhaps given as TRBD1 or TRBD2 (5 bases each). Looked up from germline, CDR1 is SGHVS and CDR2 is FNYEAQ. The CDR3 totals 14 residues. The ends were cut back, 5 bases at V and 3 bases at J, with 10 bases in the middle. The DNA for the CDR3 is TGTGCCAGCAGCGCCGGGGCGTACACCGGGGAGCTGTTTTTT. Translated, it gives CASSAGAYTGELFF.

This clone has just one count. This chain joins TRBV27 and TRBJ2-5; 8 positions agree with TRBD2. Trimming took 3 bases from V and 5 from J; bases not matched to a gene: 2. Germline CDR1 is MNHEY and CDR2 is SMNVEV (reference sequence). CDR3 length: 13 amino acids. In DNA form, the CDR3 reads TGTGCCAGCAGTTTCGGGGGGGGCGAGACCCAGTACTTC. Protein sequence: CASSFGGGETQYF.

V gene TRBV7-8 combines with J gene TRBJ2-3; 9 bases match TRBD2. The CDR3 is 18 amino acids. Per germline, CDR1 SGHVS and CDR2 FQNEAQ. The V and J ends lost 5 bases and 0 bases, in that order; junction bases with no gene match: 12. The DNA for the CDR3 is TGTGCCAGCAGCCCTAAGGGCGCGGGAGGGGATAGCACAGATACGCAGTATTTT. Translated, it gives CASSPKGAGGDSTDTQYF.

The V and J genes are TRBV5-6 and TRBJ1-2; 9 positions agree with TRBD1. The V gene end was trimmed by 4 bases and the J gene end by 7 bases; junction bases not matched to a gene: 14. This CDR3 region has 16 residues. Germline V gene lookup returns CDR1 SGHDT and CDR2 YYEEEE. In DNA, the CDR3 is TGTGCCAGCAGCCAGGGGACAGGGCGACTTGTGACTGGCTACACCTTC. Translated: CASSQGTGRLVTGYTF. Full variable domain (missing parts from reference TRBV5-6 and TRBJ1-2): DAGVTQSPTHLIKTRGQQVTLRCSPKSGHDTVSWYQQALGQGPQFIFQYYEEEERQRGNFPDRFSGHQFPNYSSELNVNALLLGDSALYLCASSQGTGRLVTGYTFGSGTRLTVV.

This clone was picked up a small number of times. V usage is TRBV19 and J usage is TRBJ1-5; 9 nucleotides agree with TRBD1. The V gene end was trimmed by 6 bases and the J gene end by 0 bases; junction bases not matched to a gene: 9. CDR1 is LNHDA, CDR2 SQIVND, per germline (reference sequence). The CDR3 totals 17 residues. DNA of the CDR3: TGTGCCAGTAGCTTACACAGGGGGCAGGATAGCAATCAGCCCCAGCATTTT. Translation gives CASSLHRGQDSNQPQHF. The variable domain in full, with the rest retrieved from reference TRBV19 and TRBJ1-5, is DGGITQSPKYLFRKEGQNVTLSCEQNLNHDAMYWYRQDPGQGLRLIYYSQIVNDFQKGDIAEGYSVSREKKESFPLTVTSAQKNPTAFYLCASSLHRGQDSNQPQHFGDGTRLSIL.